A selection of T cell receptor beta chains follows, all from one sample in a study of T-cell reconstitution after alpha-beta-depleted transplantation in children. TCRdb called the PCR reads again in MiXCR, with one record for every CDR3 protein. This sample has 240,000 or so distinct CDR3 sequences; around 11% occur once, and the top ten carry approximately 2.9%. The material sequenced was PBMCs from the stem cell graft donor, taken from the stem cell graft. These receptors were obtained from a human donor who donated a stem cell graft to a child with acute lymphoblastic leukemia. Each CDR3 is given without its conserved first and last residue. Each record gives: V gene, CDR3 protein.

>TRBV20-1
SARILAGEQF
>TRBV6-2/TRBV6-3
ASSRRGPLTGELF
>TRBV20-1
SARGGRRGETQY
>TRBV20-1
SARDRAFEQY
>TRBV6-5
ASSYGGTESFYEQY
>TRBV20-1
SASGGGLYQETQY
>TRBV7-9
ASSFGGSSYNSPLH
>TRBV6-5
ASRRGPASGGYEQY
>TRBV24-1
ATSDPARGPSNQPQH
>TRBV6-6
ASEGREKLF
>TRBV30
ACQDRYEQY
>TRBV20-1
SAFPSYEQY
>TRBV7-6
ASSLAEGRLNTGELF
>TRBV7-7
ASSLGRHYQETQY
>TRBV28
ASSFSLGQGDTDTQY
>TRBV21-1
ASSNLLAGDTQY
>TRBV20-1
SAATSGYYNEQF
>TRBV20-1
SAGGKRYSNQPQH
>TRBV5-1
ATSRGGTETQY
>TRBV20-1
SARGAGVFSGNTIY
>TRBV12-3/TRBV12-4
ASSLKGSQH
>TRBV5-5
ASSFGAEGRDQPQH
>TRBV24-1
ATSDFHGKSNSPLH
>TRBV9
ASSVGTGFVEAF
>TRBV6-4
ASSDSADSNQPQH
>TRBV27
ASTKGLAGGHEQY
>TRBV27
ASSRRGVNEQY
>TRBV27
ASSLREGQKEQY
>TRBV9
ASSVSAGNTEAF